Listed below are T cell receptor beta chains from one sample, sequenced in a study of T cells in Graves' hyperthyroidism and ophthalmopathy. TCRdb redid the calling of the multiplex PCR reads with MiXCR, one entry per CDR3 protein. The profile shows about 560,000 distinct CDR3 sequences, 15% to 20% of them singletons. Sequencing was done on a sample of blood. The receptors shown here come from a woman under 30 with Graves' hyperthyroidism. Both conserved end residues are part of each CDR3. The D gene is left open where the match is weak. Only some rows state a clone size, as once, few, many or a class for expanded clones.

D gene,clone size,J gene,V gene,CDR3 DNA,CDR3 protein
NA,many,TRBJ2-7,TRBV20-1,TGCAGTGCTAGAGGCAGTCAGATCTCCTACGAGCAGTACTTC,CSARGSQISYEQYF
TRBD1,many,TRBJ1-3,TRBV2,TGTGCCAGCAGTTTAGGACAGGGGCTTCCAAACACCATATATTTT,CASSLGQGLPNTIYF
TRBD1,many,TRBJ2-3,TRBV6-1,TGTGCCAGCAGTGCGGACAGGGGAAAGGATACGCAGTATTTT,CASSADRGKDTQYF
NA,NA,TRBJ2-7,TRBV29-1,TGCAGCGGGAGGGACTCCCCCTACGAGCAGTACTTC,CSGRDSPYEQYF
TRBD1,NA,TRBJ2-5,TRBV20-1,TGCAGTGCTAGGCTCAGGGGGGAGACCCAGTACTTC,CSARLRGETQYF
TRBD1,many,TRBJ2-6,TRBV28,TGTGCCAGCACCGGGACCGGGACAGACTTCTCTGGGGCCAACGTCCTGACTTTC,CASTGTGTDFSGANVLTF
TRBD1,many,TRBJ1-2,TRBV28,TGTGCCAGCACGGGTGTACCACAGGGGGCGCTTTATGGCTACACCTTC,CASTGVPQGALYGYTF
TRBD1,NA,TRBJ1-1,TRBV4-2,TGTGCCAGCAGCCAAGGAGAGGACAGGGCGGCTTTCTTT,CASSQGEDRAAFF
NA,many,TRBJ1-1,TRBV12-3/TRBV12-4,TGTGCCAGCAGTTTAACAGGGCGGGCCCGGAACACTGAAGCTTTCTTT,CASSLTGRARNTEAFF
TRBD2,NA,TRBJ2-1,TRBV12-3/TRBV12-4,TGTGCCAGCAGTTTAGAAAGGTTTGGATGGCTAGCGGGGGAATCGAACAATGAGCAGTTCTTC,CASSLERFGWLAGESNNEQFF
NA,few,TRBJ2-7,TRBV5-1,TGCGCCAGCAGCTTGGCCTGGGGACCCTCCTACGAGCAGTACTTC,CASSLAWGPSYEQYF
TRBD1,many,TRBJ1-5,TRBV12-3/TRBV12-4,TGTGCCAGCAGCCCCCCGGGACAGGGCTCTTATCAGCCCCAGCATTTT,CASSPPGQGSYQPQHF
NA,few,TRBJ2-5,TRBV12-3/TRBV12-4,TGTGCCAGCAGTTTAGTTTTTGGGCTGGAGACCCAGTACTTC,CASSLVFGLETQYF
NA,many,TRBJ2-5,TRBV6-5,TGTGCCAGCAGTTACCGGAAAGAAGGGAATAGAGAGACCCAGTACTTC,CASSYRKEGNRETQYF
TRBD2,many,TRBJ2-1,TRBV20-1,TGCAGTGCTAGTGGGGCCCGGGGGGTCCACTTTGATAATGAGCAGTTCTTC,CSASGARGVHFDNEQFF
NA,once,TRBJ2-7,TRBV20-1,TGCAGTGCATACAGGGATAACTCCTACGAGCAGTACTTC,CSAYRDNSYEQYF
NA,few,TRBJ1-2,TRBV4-1,TGCGCCAGCAGCCAAGGTATAACGTCCCAAGGCTACACCTTC,CASSQGITSQGYTF
NA,many,TRBJ2-3,TRBV20-1,TGCAGTGCTACTCCGGGACATATAAGTACCGATACGCAGTATTTT,CSATPGHISTDTQYF
NA,NA,TRBJ1-1,TRBV20-1,TGCAGTGCTAGAAGCGACGCCCTCCGGGACACTGAAGCTTTCTTT,CSARSDALRDTEAFF
NA,many,TRBJ1-5,TRBV20-1,TGCAGTGCTAGAGGCGGTAGCAATCAGCCCCAGCATTTT,CSARGGSNQPQHF
TRBD1,few,TRBJ1-3,TRBV28,TGTGCCAGCCTCGAGACAGGGGGTACGAACACCATATATTTT,CASLETGGTNTIYF
NA,few,TRBJ2-2,TRBV20-1,TGCAGTGCACCCTGGGCCGGGGAGCTGTTTTTT,CSAPWAGELFF
NA,many,TRBJ2-5,TRBV11-2,TGTGCCAGCAGCTTAGGGTGGGTGGACTCCCTCGGCGGCCAGTACTTC,CASSLGWVDSLGGQYF
TRBD1,many,TRBJ2-5,TRBV27,TGTGCCAGCACATCTTCCGGGACAGGGAAAGAGACCCAGTACTTC,CASTSSGTGKETQYF
TRBD2,NA,TRBJ2-5,TRBV29-1,TGCAGCGTTGTACTAGCGGGGGTCCGAGAGACCCAGTACTTC,CSVVLAGVRETQYF
TRBD1,many,TRBJ2-6,TRBV12-3/TRBV12-4,TGTGCCAGCAGCTGGACGACAGGGCCCGGGGCCAACGTCCTGACTTTC,CASSWTTGPGANVLTF
TRBD1,NA,TRBJ2-6,TRBV6-1,TGTGCCGCGGCCGGGACAGGGGCCTCTGGGGCCAACGTCCTGACTTTC,CAAAGTGASGANVLTF
NA,few,TRBJ2-7,TRBV12-3/TRBV12-4,TGTGCCAGCAGTGAAGGACCCGGCTCCTACGAGCAGTACTTC,CASSEGPGSYEQYF
TRBD2,many,TRBJ2-3,TRBV20-1,TGCAGTGCTGGACTAGCGGAGACCACAGATACGCAGTATTTT,CSAGLAETTDTQYF
NA,NA,TRBJ1-1,TRBV5-1,TGTGCCAGCAGCCCGGAGGTAGGCTGGGCTTTCTTT,CASSPEVGWAFF
NA,NA,TRBJ2-1,TRBV4-1,TGCGCCAGCAGCCAAGTGACAGTTCCAGGGGAGCAGTTCTTC,CASSQVTVPGEQFF
TRBD2,few,TRBJ2-5,TRBV6-1,TGTGCCAGCAATAGCGGGGGAGAGACCCAGTACTTC,CASNSGGETQYF
NA,few,TRBJ1-2,TRBV28,TGTGCCAGCAGTTTAAGCCAGGCGGTCGGCTACACCTTC,CASSLSQAVGYTF
NA,many,TRBJ1-1,TRBV12-3/TRBV12-4,TGTGCCAGCAGTCCCGGGGGGGCTGAAGCTTTCTTT,CASSPGGAEAFF
NA,many,TRBJ2-1,TRBV2,TGTGCCAGCAGTGAACGCCCTTGGGCTGGGGGCAATGAGCAGTTCTTC,CASSERPWAGGNEQFF
NA,few,TRBJ2-7,TRBV6-1,TGTGCCAGCACCCGGGGGTGGATTTTCTACGAGCAGTACTTC,CASTRGWIFYEQYF
TRBD2,many,TRBJ2-7,TRBV2,TGTGCCAGCAGTGAAGCGCTTCGGGGGGGCGAGCAGTACTTC,CASSEALRGGEQYF
NA,few,TRBJ2-2,TRBV3-1,TGTGCCAGCAGCCAAGTCCAGACGGACACCGGGGAGCTGTTTTTT,CASSQVQTDTGELFF
NA,many,TRBJ2-2,TRBV11-2,TGTGCCAGCAGCCCAGGAATAAACACCGGGGAGCTGTTTTTT,CASSPGINTGELFF
NA,many,TRBJ1-2,TRBV28,TGTGCCAGCAGTCTGGACAGCTTCATCTATGGCTACACCTTC,CASSLDSFIYGYTF
TRBD2,many,TRBJ2-7,TRBV13,TGTGCCAGCAGCTTAGGCCTAACTAGCGGGGCCTACGAGCAGTACTTC,CASSLGLTSGAYEQYF
NA,many,TRBJ2-1,TRBV5-1,TGCGCCAGCAGCTTGGGTGCCGGAAAGAGCTCCTACAATGAGCAGTTCTTC,CASSLGAGKSSYNEQFF